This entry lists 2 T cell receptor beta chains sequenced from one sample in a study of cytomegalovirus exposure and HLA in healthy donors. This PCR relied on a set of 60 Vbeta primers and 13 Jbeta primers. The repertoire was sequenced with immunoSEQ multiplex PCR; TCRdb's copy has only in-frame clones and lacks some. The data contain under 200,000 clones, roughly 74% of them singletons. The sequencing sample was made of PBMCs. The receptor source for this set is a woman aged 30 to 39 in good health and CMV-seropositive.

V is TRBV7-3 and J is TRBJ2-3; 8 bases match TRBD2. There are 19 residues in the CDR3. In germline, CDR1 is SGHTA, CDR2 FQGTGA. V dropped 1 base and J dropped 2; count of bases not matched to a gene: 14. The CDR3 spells CASSLKGPSGSSSTDTQYF. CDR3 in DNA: TGTGCCAGCAGCTTAAAGGGGCCTAGCGGGTCCTCTTCCACAGATACGCAGTATTTT. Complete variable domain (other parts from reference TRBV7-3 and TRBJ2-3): GAGVSQTPSNKVTEKGKYVELRCDPISGHTALYWYRQSLGQGPEFLIYFQGTGAADDSGLPNDRFFAVRPEGSVSTLKIQRTERGDSAVYLCASSLKGPSGSSSTDTQYFGPGTRLTVL.

The CDR3 bases are TGTGCCAGCAGCTTCGCTAAGGGGGCGAGCAATCAGCCCCAGCATTTT. Translation gives CASSFAKGASNQPQHF. The rearrangement links TRBV7-3 to TRBJ1-5; 7 bases are a match to TRBD1. With 3 bases clipped from V and 1 base from J, the junction kept 6 bases outside the gene matches. The V gene's germline CDR1 is SGHTA and CDR2 FQGTGA. The CDR3 spans 16 residues.